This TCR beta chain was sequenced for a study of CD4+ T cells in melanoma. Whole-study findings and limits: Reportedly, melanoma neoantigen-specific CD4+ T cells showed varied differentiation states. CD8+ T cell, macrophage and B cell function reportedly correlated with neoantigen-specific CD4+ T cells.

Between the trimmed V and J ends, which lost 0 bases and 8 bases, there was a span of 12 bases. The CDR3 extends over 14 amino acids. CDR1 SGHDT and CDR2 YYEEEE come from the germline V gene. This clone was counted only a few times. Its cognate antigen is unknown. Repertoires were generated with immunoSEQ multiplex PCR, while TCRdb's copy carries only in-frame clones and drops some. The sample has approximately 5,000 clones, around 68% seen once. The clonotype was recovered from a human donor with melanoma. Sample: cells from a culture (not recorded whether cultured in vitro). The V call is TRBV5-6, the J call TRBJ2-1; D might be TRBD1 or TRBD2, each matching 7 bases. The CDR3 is CASSLVTGRDEQFF. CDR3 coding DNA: TGTGCCAGCAGCTTGGTGACAGGGAGGGATGAGCAGTTCTTC.